This TCR beta chain was obtained from a study of prognosis after radiotherapy for stage I lung cancer. Study as a whole: Every lung cancer patient of the non-small cell type was deemed medically inoperable. After radiotherapy, distant metastases appeared in a handful of patients at a median of about 7 months, and 15 patients showed no significant progression.

With two-round multiplex PCR, TCR beta CDR3 sequences were amplified from genomic DNA. Amplification in first-round PCR relied on primers specific to each TRBV and TRBJ gene. MiXCR was run by TCRdb on the multiplex PCR reads, yielding one entry per CDR3 protein. The data contain roughly 30,000 distinct CDR3 sequences, about 41% of them singletons. The ends lost 6 bases at V and 4 bases at J; junction bases unmatched: 5. The CDR3 consists of 14 residues. This clonotype was seen at least ten times. Its antigen is undetermined. Study conclusions and caveats: Patients who went on to get distant metastases had lower Shannon entropy after stereotactic body radiation therapy.

The sample in question was PBMCs, obtained before or after stereotactic body radiation therapy (not recorded which). The chain is built from TRBV12-3 or TRBV12-4 and TRBJ2-1; 8 nucleotides match TRBD2. The clonotype comes from a donor over 45 with non-small cell lung cancer. The CDR3 DNA follows: TGTGCCAGCAGCAGCGGGAGTGAGTACAATGAGCAGTTCTTC. Translation: CASSSGSEYNEQFF.